Reported below is one TCR beta chain. The data originate from a study of OX40 agonist ivuxolimab in advanced cancers. For the study at large: Cohort: around 86% men, mean age 60, aged about 20 to 80.

TCRdb's table, derived via immunoSEQ multiplex PCR, lists solely in-frame clones and lacks some. The sample shows some 63,000 clones, approximately 94% of them seen only once. Patients who had autoimmune disease history or got systemic immunosuppression were left out. With V trimmed by 4 bases and J by 0 bases, 2 bases remained unmatched. Germline V gives CDR1 MNHNY, CDR2 SVGAGI (reference sequence). CDR3 size: 16 residues. J is TRBJ2-4 and V is TRBV6-6; 11 nucleotides match TRBD2. The sample in question was CD4+ or CD8+ T cells sorted from blood, obtained in a trial of the OX40 agonist ivuxolimab. The TCR originated in an adult with an advanced solid tumor such as melanoma, head and neck, liver or kidney cancer. This CDR3 reads CASSFGLAGAKNIQYF. CDR3 coding DNA: TGTGCCAGCAGTTTCGGACTAGCGGGAGCCAAAAACATTCAGTACTTC.